This T cell receptor (beta chain) was sequenced during a study of memory CD4+ T cells and cytomegalovirus serostatus. Whole-study findings and limits: Median bootstrapped AUC for CMV status was about 0.96 originally, approximately 0.9 US-trained. CD4+ memory repertoires contained about two fifths of the roughly 160 reported CMV TCRbeta sequences.

In the original analysis: After removing out-of-frame reads, 2 million to 2.5 million distinct TCRbeta sequences remained. Clones were sequenced by immunoSEQ multiplex PCR, and TCRdb holds only the in-frame ones, with some missing. Clone size and V and J calls were adopted from that table, with D and trimming inferred from the DNA. Among roughly 84,000 clones listed, 80% were seen once. Worth noting for this clone: Antigen specificity is unknown.

CDR1 is MNHEY and CDR2 is SVGAGI in the germline V gene. This CDR3 is 16 amino acids long. Trimming took 2 bases from V and 5 from J; bases not matched to a gene: 6. The sort gate was single viable CD3+CD4+CD8-CD45RO+ cells for memory CD4+ T cells. V is TRBV6-5 and J is TRBJ2-2, with 9 bases aligning to TRBD2. The origin of this receptor is an adult in good health and CMV-seronegative. What was sequenced was memory CD4+ T cells from blood. The CDR3 is CASSYGRGGETGELFF. CDR3 nucleotide sequence: TGTGCCAGCAGTTACGGGCGGGGGGGCGAGACCGGGGAGCTGTTTTTT.